This T cell receptor beta chain came from a study of blood T cells in healthy people across ages. It was with a sample-barcoded 5' primer and a J-beta primer mix that a second PCR of roughly 6 to 12 cycles was run. TCRdb reprocessed the 5' RACE reads with MiXCR, giving one entry per CDR3 protein. The table records roughly 800,000 distinct CDR3 sequences, 25% of them present only once. Trimming cost V 4 bases and J 5 bases; bases outside gene matches: 11. CDR1 and CDR2 (germline): DFQATT, SNEGSKA (reference sequence). This CDR3 is built from 15 residues. This sample also appeared in a second study, on T cells of mothers and their children.

The sample was blood. The V gene is TRBV20-1, the J gene TRBJ2-5; TRBD2 agrees at 9 bases. This TCR was recovered from a boy aged 5 to 17 in good health. The CDR3 DNA is TGCAGTGCTATACCTATCCTAGCGGGATCTGAGACCCAGTACTTC. Translating gives CSAIPILAGSETQYF.